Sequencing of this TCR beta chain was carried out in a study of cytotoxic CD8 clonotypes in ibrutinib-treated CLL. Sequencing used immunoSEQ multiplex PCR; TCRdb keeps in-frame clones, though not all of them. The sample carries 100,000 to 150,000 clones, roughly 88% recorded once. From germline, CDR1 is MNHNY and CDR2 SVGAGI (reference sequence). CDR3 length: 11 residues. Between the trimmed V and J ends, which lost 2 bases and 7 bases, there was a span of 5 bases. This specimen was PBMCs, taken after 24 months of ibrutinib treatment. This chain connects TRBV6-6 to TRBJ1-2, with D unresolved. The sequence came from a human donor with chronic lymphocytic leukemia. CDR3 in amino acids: CASSYVGGYTF. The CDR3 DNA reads TGTGCCAGCAGTTACGTGGGTGGCTACACCTTC.